The clone carrying this TCR beta chain was detected only once. This entry comes from a study of T cell responses to AZD1222 COVID-19 vaccine. Clones were read by immunoSEQ multiplex PCR, and TCRdb kept only the in-frame ones, dropping some. The data contain about 99,000 clones, around nine tenths of them singletons. In germline, CDR1 is MNHNY, CDR2 SVGAGI (reference sequence). The germline V and J ends were trimmed by 4 bases and 1 base, with 11 bases remaining between them. The CDR3 totals 15 residues. The input for sequencing was peripheral blood, taken on day 0 of AZD1222 vaccination. The TCR was taken from an adult in good health. The V call is TRBV6-6, the J call TRBJ2-1; tentatively, D is TRBD2 (6 bases). For the CDR3, the DNA is TGTGCCAGCAGTTGGGACGGAGGGTCCTACAATGAGCAGTTCTTC. Protein sequence: CASSWDGGSYNEQFF.